This T cell receptor beta chain was found in a study of blood T cell repertoires in COVID-19. Study at large: The samples span acute and convalescent COVID-19 from the United States, Italy and Spain.

Per germline, CDR1 MNHEY and CDR2 SMNVEV (reference sequence). There are 14 residues in the CDR3. After removal of 2 bases from V and 11 bases from J, the junction contained 7 bases not matched to a gene. The data were produced by immunoSEQ multiplex PCR, yet TCRdb's version contains in-frame clones alone and is incomplete. The table lists around 150,000 clones, under 90% of them singletons. The table lists this clone with a count of one. The chain couples TRBV27 to TRBJ2-7, with TRBD2 identical over 12 bases. This TCR came from a human donor in a cohort sampled during active COVID-19. What was sequenced was peripheral blood. Written as DNA, the CDR3 is TGTGCCAGCAGTTTAGAGACTAGCGGGGGCCTTAAGTACTTC. Its protein is CASSLETSGGLKYF.